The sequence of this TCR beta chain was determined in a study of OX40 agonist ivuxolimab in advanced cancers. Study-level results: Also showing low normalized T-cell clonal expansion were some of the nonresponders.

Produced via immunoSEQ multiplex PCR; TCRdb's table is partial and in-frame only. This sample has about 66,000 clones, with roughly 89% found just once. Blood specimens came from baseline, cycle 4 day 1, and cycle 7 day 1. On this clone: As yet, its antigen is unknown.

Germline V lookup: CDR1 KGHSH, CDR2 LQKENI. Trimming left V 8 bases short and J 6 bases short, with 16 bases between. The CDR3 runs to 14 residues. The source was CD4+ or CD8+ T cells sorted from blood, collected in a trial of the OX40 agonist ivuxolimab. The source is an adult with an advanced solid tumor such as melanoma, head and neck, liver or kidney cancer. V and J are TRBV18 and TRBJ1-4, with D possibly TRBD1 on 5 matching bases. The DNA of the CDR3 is TGTGCCAGCGGTTCCACAGGAAGGTATGAAAAACTGTTTTTT. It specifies CASGSTGRYEKLFF.